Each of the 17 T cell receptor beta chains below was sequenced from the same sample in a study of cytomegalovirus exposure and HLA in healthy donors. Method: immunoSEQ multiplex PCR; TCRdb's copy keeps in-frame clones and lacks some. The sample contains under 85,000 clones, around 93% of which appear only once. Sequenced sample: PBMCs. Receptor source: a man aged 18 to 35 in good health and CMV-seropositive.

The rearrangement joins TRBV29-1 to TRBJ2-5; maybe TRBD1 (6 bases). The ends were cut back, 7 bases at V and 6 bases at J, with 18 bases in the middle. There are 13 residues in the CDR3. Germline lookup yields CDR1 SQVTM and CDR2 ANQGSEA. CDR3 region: CSESQGFGKTQYF. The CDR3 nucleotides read TGCAGCGAATCACAGGGTTTCGGAAAGACCCAGTACTTC.

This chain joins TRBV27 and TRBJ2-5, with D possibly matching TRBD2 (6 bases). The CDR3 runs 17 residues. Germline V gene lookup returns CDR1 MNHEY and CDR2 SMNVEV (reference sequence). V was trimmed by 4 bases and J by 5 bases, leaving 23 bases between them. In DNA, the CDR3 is TGTGCCAGCAGTTGGCGAGCGGGCGGATGGAGTAGGGAGACCCAGTACTTC. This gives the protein CASSWRAGGWSRETQYF.

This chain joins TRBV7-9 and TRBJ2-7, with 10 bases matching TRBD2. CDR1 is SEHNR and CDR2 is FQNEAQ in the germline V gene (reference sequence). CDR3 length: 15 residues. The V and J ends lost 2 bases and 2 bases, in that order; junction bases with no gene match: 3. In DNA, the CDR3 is TGTGCCAGCAGCTTATCAGCGGGAGGGACCTACGAGCAGTACTTC. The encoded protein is CASSLSAGGTYEQYF. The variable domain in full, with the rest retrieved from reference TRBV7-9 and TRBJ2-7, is DTGVSQNPRHKITKRGQNVTFRCDPISEHNRLYWYRQTLGQGPEFLTYFQNEAQLEKSRLLSDRFSAERPKGSFSTLEIQRTEQGDSAMYLCASSLSAGGTYEQYFGPGTRLTVT.

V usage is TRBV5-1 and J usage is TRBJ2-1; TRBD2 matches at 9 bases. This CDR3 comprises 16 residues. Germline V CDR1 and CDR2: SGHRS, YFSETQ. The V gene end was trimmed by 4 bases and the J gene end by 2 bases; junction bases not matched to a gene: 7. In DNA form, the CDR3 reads TGCGCCAGCAGCCCCACCCTAGCGGGACCCTACAATGAGCAGTTCTTC. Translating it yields CASSPTLAGPYNEQFF.

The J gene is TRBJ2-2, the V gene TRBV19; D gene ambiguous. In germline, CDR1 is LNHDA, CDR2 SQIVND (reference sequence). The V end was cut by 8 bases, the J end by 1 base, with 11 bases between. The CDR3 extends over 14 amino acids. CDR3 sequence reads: CASDRQLNTGELFF. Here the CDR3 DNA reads TGTGCCAGTGATAGACAATTGAACACCGGGGAGCTGTTTTTT.

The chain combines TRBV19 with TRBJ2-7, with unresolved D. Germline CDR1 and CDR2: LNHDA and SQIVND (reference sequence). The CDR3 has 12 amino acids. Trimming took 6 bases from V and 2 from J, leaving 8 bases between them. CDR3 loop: CASRSETYEQYF. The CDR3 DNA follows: TGTGCCAGTAGATCGGAGACCTACGAGCAGTACTTC.

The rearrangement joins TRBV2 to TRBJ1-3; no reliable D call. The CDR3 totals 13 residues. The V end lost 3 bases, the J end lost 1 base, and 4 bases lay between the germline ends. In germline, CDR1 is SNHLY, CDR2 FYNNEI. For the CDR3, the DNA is TGTGCCAGCAGTGATCTATCTGGAAACACCATATATTTT. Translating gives CASSDLSGNTIYF.

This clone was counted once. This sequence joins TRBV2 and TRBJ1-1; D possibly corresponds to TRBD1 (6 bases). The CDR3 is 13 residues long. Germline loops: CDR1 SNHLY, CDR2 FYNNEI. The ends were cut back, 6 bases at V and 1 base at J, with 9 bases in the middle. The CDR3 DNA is TGTGCCAGCAGCATACAGGGGAACACTGAAGCTTTCTTT. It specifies CASSIQGNTEAFF.

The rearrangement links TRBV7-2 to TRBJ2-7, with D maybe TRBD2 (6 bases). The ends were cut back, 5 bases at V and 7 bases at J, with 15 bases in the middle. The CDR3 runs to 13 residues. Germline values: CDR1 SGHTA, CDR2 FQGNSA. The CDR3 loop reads CASSPGGPGEQYF. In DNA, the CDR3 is TGTGCCAGCAGCCCCGGGGGACCAGGGGAGCAGTACTTC.

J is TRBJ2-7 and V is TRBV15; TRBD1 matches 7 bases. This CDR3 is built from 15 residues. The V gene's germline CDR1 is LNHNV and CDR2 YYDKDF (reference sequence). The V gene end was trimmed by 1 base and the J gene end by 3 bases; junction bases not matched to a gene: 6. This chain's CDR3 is CATSRGQGSIYEQYF. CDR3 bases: TGTGCCACCAGCAGAGGACAGGGAAGCATCTACGAGCAGTACTTC.

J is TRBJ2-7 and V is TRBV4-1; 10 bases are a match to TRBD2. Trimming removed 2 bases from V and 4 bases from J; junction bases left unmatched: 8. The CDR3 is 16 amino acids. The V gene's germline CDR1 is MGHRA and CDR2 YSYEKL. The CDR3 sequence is CASSQLRRAGGYEQYF. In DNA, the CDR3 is TGCGCCAGCAGCCAATTACGAAGAGCGGGAGGGTACGAGCAGTACTTC.

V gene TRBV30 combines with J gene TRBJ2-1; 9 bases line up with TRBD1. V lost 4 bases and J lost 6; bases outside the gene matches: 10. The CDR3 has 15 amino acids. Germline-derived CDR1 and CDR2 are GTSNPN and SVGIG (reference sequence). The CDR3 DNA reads TGTGCCTGGAACAAAATAGGACAGGGGATCAATGAGCAGTTCTTC. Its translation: CAWNKIGQGINEQFF.

The CDR3 protein is CAWSMETGPYEQYF. CDR3 coding DNA: TGTGCCTGGAGTATGGAGACAGGGCCCTACGAGCAGTACTTC. V gene TRBV30 combines with J gene TRBJ2-7, with 7 bases lining up with TRBD1. J was trimmed by 2 bases and V by 2 bases; bases with no gene match: 6. CDR3 length: 14 amino acids. Germline values: CDR1 GTSNPN, CDR2 SVGIG (reference sequence).

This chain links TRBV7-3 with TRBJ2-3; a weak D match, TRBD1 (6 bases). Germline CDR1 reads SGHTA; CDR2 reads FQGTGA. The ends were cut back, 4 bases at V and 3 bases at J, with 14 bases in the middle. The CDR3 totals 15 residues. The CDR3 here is CASSSNQGITDTQYF. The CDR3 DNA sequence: TGTGCCAGCAGCTCAAACCAGGGGATTACAGATACGCAGTATTTT.

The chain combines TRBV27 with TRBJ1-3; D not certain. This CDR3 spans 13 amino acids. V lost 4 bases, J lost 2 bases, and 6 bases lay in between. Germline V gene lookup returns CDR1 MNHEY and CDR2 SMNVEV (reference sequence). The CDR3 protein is CASSSRTGNTIYF. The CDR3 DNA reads TGTGCCAGCAGTTCCAGGACTGGAAACACCATATATTTT.

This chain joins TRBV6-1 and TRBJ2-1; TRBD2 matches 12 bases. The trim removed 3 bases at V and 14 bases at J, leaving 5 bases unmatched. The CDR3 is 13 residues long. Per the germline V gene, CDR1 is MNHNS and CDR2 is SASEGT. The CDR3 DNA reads TGTGCCAGCAGTGACCCCGGACTAGCGGGAAAGTTCTTC. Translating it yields CASSDPGLAGKFF.

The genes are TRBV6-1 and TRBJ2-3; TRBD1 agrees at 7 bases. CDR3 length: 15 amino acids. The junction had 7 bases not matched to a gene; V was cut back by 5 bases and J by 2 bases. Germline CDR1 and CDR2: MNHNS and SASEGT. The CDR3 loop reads CASSKTGYHTDTQYF. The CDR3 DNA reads TGTGCCAGCAGTAAGACAGGGTATCACACAGATACGCAGTATTTT.